The 28 T cell receptor beta chains below were found in one sample sequenced in a study of T cell repertoires in cytomegalovirus infection. TCRdb ran MiXCR on the reads and lists one entry per CDR3 protein. This table holds more than 400,000 distinct CDR3 sequences, about 26% found once. The sequenced sample was PBMCs. Source of these receptors: a human donor in good health (CMV status not recorded). Some clones in this sample may be carry-over from other donors' samples.

CDR3 nucleotides: TGCAGTTCCTCCGGGACAGGGAACTACGAGCAGTACTTC. Protein: CSSSGTGNYEQYF. The chain has TRBV20-1 and TRBJ2-7; 9 bases match TRBD1. CDR1 DFQATT and CDR2 SNEGSKA come from the germline V gene (reference sequence). The V segment lost 8 bases and the J segment 3 bases; nucleotides outside the gene matches: 8. The CDR3 extends over 13 amino acids.

This clonotype was seen just once. For the CDR3, the DNA is TGTGCCAGCAGCTTAAATCGAGTCTCCACGGGGGTCTCTGGGGCCAACGTCCTGACTTTC. It specifies CASSLNRVSTGVSGANVLTF. The chain joins TRBV7-6 to TRBJ2-6; D perhaps matches TRBD2 (6 bases). The V gene's germline CDR1 is SGHVS and CDR2 FNYEAQ. This CDR3 spans 20 amino acids. V was shortened by 2 bases and J by 0 bases, with 20 bases between the two germline ends.

This clonotype was observed at least ten times. This sequence joins TRBV27 and TRBJ1-5; 9 bases map to TRBD1. The V and J ends lost 0 bases and 4 bases, in that order; junction bases with no gene match: 1. The CDR3 is 15 residues long. CDR1 MNHEY and CDR2 SMNVEV come from the germline V gene (reference sequence). CDR3 protein: CASSLSDRGNQPQHF. The CDR3 DNA sequence: TGTGCCAGCAGTTTATCTGACAGGGGGAATCAGCCCCAGCATTTT.

The V call is TRBV7-6, the J call TRBJ2-7; D is unclear. Trimming took off 5 bases at V and 4 bases at J, with 18 bases between the two ends. Germline V gives CDR1 SGHVS, CDR2 FNYEAQ. CDR3 length: 15 amino acids. The CDR3 spells CASSPYAFQAYEQYF. As DNA, the CDR3 is TGTGCCAGCAGCCCCTACGCGTTTCAGGCATACGAGCAGTACTTC.

The V gene is TRBV5-4, the J gene TRBJ2-7, with D unclear. Trimming took off 4 bases at V and 3 bases at J, with 14 bases between the two ends. The germline gives CDR1 SGHNT, CDR2 YYREEE (reference sequence). The CDR3 consists of 14 residues. The CDR3 loop reads CASSQADSGYEQYV. CDR3 in DNA: TGTGCCAGCAGCCAGGCCGACTCAGGCTACGAGCAGTACGTC.

The chain has TRBV20-1 and TRBJ2-1, with D possibly matching TRBD2 (5 bases). The CDR3 loop spans 13 amino acids. V gave up 5 bases and J gave up 3 bases, with 11 bases separating them. The germline V gene encodes CDR1 DFQATT and CDR2 SNEGSKA (reference sequence). The CDR3 loop is CSAPRRDYNEQFF. CDR3 in DNA: TGCAGTGCTCCGCGCCGGGACTACAATGAGCAGTTCTTC.

The chain joins TRBV6-5 to TRBJ1-3; 11 bases line up with TRBD1. Germline assignment: CDR1 MNHEY and CDR2 SVGAGI. Germline trimming cut 6 bases from V and 0 bases from J; bases unmatched to any gene: 4. This CDR3 is built from 16 residues. CDR3 sequence (DNA): TGTGCCAGCAGGAGGACAGGGGGCCACTCTGGAAACACCATATATTTT. Protein product: CASRRTGGHSGNTIYF.

This clonotype was observed a handful of times. V and J are TRBV5-1 and TRBJ2-1; D remains unclear. This CDR3 spans 13 amino acids. V shed 2 bases and J shed 10 bases, with 13 bases lying between them. Germline CDR1 is SGHRS and CDR2 is YFSETQ. The CDR3 sequence: CASSLSFGSEQFF. CDR3 sequence (DNA): TGCGCCAGCAGCTTAAGCTTCGGATCAGAGCAGTTCTTC.

The chain employs TRBV6-2 or TRBV6-3 and TRBJ2-7, with a weak D call TRBD1 (5 bases). The CDR3 has 12 amino acids. Trimming pared 2 bases from V and 5 bases from J, leaving 7 bases between. Per the germline V gene, CDR1 is MNHEY and CDR2 is SVGEGT. This CDR3 is CASSYQGHEQYV. CDR3 bases: TGTGCCAGCAGTTACCAGGGCCACGAGCAGTACGTC.

This clonotype was counted between two and nine times. The V and J genes are TRBV10-2 and TRBJ2-4, with 8 nucleotides matching TRBD2. The CDR3 spans 16 residues. The V gene end was trimmed by 3 bases and the J gene end by 5 bases; junction bases not matched to a gene: 9. Per the germline V gene, CDR1 is WSHSY and CDR2 is SAAADI. CDR3 region: CASSDRLAGLENIQYF. The CDR3 coding sequence is TGCGCCAGCAGTGATCGGCTAGCGGGCCTCGAAAACATTCAGTACTTC.

CDR3 amino acids: CASSYPRGQVQGSQETQYF. The CDR3 DNA follows: TGTGCCAGCAGTTACCCGAGGGGGCAGGTACAGGGTTCTCAAGAGACCCAGTACTTC. This rearrangement joins TRBV6-6 to TRBJ2-5; 7 bases line up with TRBD1. V lost 2 bases and J lost 2; bases outside the gene matches: 17. Germline-derived CDR1 and CDR2 are MNHNY and SVGAGI (reference sequence). The CDR3 contains 19 residues.

This clonotype has only a few counts. This chain links TRBV11-2 with TRBJ1-1; no reliable D call. The germline V gene has CDR1 SGHAT and CDR2 FQNNGV. V shed 1 base and J shed 4 bases, with 10 bases lying between them. The CDR3 length is 14 residues. DNA of the CDR3: TGTGCCAGCAGCTTAGTCGAGAGATTCACTGAAGCTTTCTTT. This encodes CASSLVERFTEAFF.

This clonotype appeared many times. The V and J genes are TRBV7-2 and TRBJ2-6, with D tentatively TRBD2 (6 bases). This CDR3 region has 15 residues. Trimming took off 2 bases at V and 3 bases at J, with 8 bases between the two ends. From germline, CDR1 is SGHTA and CDR2 FQGNSA. The CDR3 sequence is CASSLQGGGANVLTF. CDR3 bases: TGTGCCAGCAGCTTACAGGGAGGTGGGGCCAACGTCCTGACTTTC.

The chain joins TRBV7-2 to TRBJ1-1, with D perhaps TRBD1 (5 bases). Per the germline V gene, CDR1 is SGHTA and CDR2 is FQGNSA. The CDR3 sequence is 15 residues long. The V gene lost 0 bases and the J gene lost 5 bases, with 13 bases spanning the gap. The chain's CDR3 is CASSLAAGLGTEAFF. The CDR3 bases are TGTGCCAGCAGCTTAGCAGCAGGGCTGGGTACTGAAGCTTTCTTT.

The V call is TRBV18, the J call TRBJ2-5; D gene unclear. The V end lost 2 bases, the J end lost 4 bases, and 8 bases lay between the germline ends. This CDR3 comprises 13 residues. Germline-derived CDR1 and CDR2 are KGHSH and LQKENI. In nucleotides, the CDR3 is TGTGCCAGCTCACCAAACCCCCTAGAGACCCAGTACTTC. Protein: CASSPNPLETQYF.

The CDR3 coding sequence is TGTGCCAGCAGCTTGGCGCTTGGTCAGCCCCAGCATTTT. This encodes CASSLALGQPQHF. V gene TRBV11-2 combines with J gene TRBJ1-5, with D unresolved. V shed 3 bases and J shed 6 bases, with 9 bases lying between them. The germline CDR1 and CDR2 sequences are SGHAT and FQNNGV. The CDR3 is 13 amino acids.

Points on this clonotype: Germline is not matched at one junction end, which may reflect a read error. The V and J genes are TRBV20-1 and TRBJ2-1, with 9 bases lining up with TRBD2. Germline CDR1 and CDR2: DFQATT and SNEGSKA (reference sequence). The CDR3 has 17 amino acids. The CDR3 bases are TGCAGTGCTAGAGGTCTGATTATGCGGGAGGGCGGAGGGGAGCAGTCCTTC. Translation: CSARGLIMREGGGEQSF.

There are a few counts of this clonotype. CDR3 in amino acids: CASSSRFRLAGGPSDEQYF. The CDR3 coding sequence is TGTGCCAGCAGCTCACGATTTAGACTAGCGGGAGGGCCTTCCGACGAGCAGTACTTC. The gene calls are TRBV7-9 and TRBJ2-7, with 14 nucleotides matching TRBD2. The CDR3 runs 19 residues. Germline loops: CDR1 SEHNR, CDR2 FQNEAQ (reference sequence). J gave up 5 bases and V 4 bases, and 16 bases lay outside the gene matches.

This clonotype was recorded a few times. The J gene is TRBJ1-1, the V gene TRBV7-9, with 7 bases aligning to TRBD1. CDR3 length equals 15 residues. CDR1 SEHNR and CDR2 FQNEAQ come from the germline V gene (reference sequence). With V trimmed by 0 bases and J by 4 bases, 5 bases remained unmatched. The CDR3 loop reads CASSLAQGDFTEAFF. DNA of the CDR3: TGTGCCAGCAGCTTAGCGCAGGGGGATTTCACTGAAGCTTTCTTT.

The chain employs TRBV11-2 and TRBJ1-1, with a possible D match to TRBD1 (6 bases). The CDR3 totals 13 residues. Trimming removed 4 bases from V and 5 bases from J, with 11 bases in between. Germline loops: CDR1 SGHAT, CDR2 FQNNGV. The CDR3 region is CASSWGHGTEAFF. The DNA of the CDR3 is TGTGCCAGCAGCTGGGGACATGGGACTGAAGCTTTCTTT. The full variable domain, in which reference TRBV11-2 and TRBJ1-1 provide the parts outside the CDR3, is EAGVAQSPRYKIIEKRQSVAFWCNPISGHATLYWYQQILGQGPKLLIQFQNNGVVDDSQLPKDRFSAERLKGVDSTLKIQPAKLEDSAVYLCASSWGHGTEAFFGQGTRLTVV.

This clonotype was seen repeatedly, ten times or more. The V gene is TRBV7-2, the J gene TRBJ2-5, with unresolved D. Trimming pared 5 bases from V and 5 bases from J, leaving 9 bases between. CDR1 is SGHTA, CDR2 FQGNSA, per germline. This CDR3 contains 12 residues. The CDR3 nucleotides are TGTGCCAGCAGCACAGCCCGGGAGACCCAGTACTTC. This codes for CASSTARETQYF.

The chain combines TRBV7-2 with TRBJ2-3; the D gene is possibly TRBD2 (5 bases). Germline V gives CDR1 SGHTA, CDR2 FQGNSA. V was cut by 2 bases and J by 0 bases, with 9 bases left in between. The CDR3 is 15 amino acids. CDR3 coding DNA: TGTGCCAGCAGCTTAATTGGCGGGAGCACAGATACGCAGTATTTT. Translation gives CASSLIGGSTDTQYF.

Ten or more counts support this clonotype. The CDR3 here is CASSKDRNPSFF. As DNA, the CDR3 is TGTGCCAGCAGCAAGGACAGAAACCCATCCTTCTTT. The chain couples TRBV7-2 to TRBJ1-1; D possibly corresponds to TRBD1 (6 bases). The CDR3 has 12 residues. V was clipped by 5 bases and J by 14 bases, with 18 bases between them. CDR1 is SGHTA, CDR2 FQGNSA, per germline.

V is TRBV28 and J is TRBJ2-1, with unresolved D. This CDR3 comprises 19 residues. V lost 4 bases and J lost 0, with 22 bases in between. Germline loops: CDR1 MDHEN, CDR2 SYDVKM. CDR3 sequence: CASSYVTTRPSSSYNEQFF. The CDR3 nucleotides read TGTGCCAGCAGTTACGTGACCACCCGGCCATCCAGCTCCTACAATGAGCAGTTCTTC.

This clonotype came up a few times. This sequence joins TRBV24-1 and TRBJ1-2; no reliable D call. Germline V gene lookup returns CDR1 KGHDR and CDR2 SFDVKD. The CDR3 has 13 residues. V was shortened by 2 bases and J by 6 bases, with 9 bases between the two germline ends. The CDR3 loop reads CATSDSGSHGYTF. CDR3 coding DNA: TGTGCCACCAGTGATTCCGGGAGCCATGGCTACACCTTC.

The chain joins TRBV11-2 to TRBJ1-6; a possible D gene is TRBD1 (5 bases). This CDR3 comprises 17 residues. The V and J ends lost 6 bases and 7 bases respectively, with 22 bases between them. Looked up from germline, CDR1 is SGHAT and CDR2 is FQNNGV. DNA for the CDR3: TGTGCCAGCAGATTAAAGGGTAGCCGGGACGGAAATTCACCCCTCCACTTT. Protein sequence: CASRLKGSRDGNSPLHF. The full variable domain, its missing parts supplied by reference TRBV11-2 and TRBJ1-6, is EAGVAQSPRYKIIEKRQSVAFWCNPISGHATLYWYQQILGQGPKLLIQFQNNGVVDDSQLPKDRFSAERLKGVDSTLKIQPAKLEDSAVYLCASRLKGSRDGNSPLHFGNGTRLTVT.

The sample holds many counts of this clonotype. This chain links TRBV7-6 with TRBJ2-1, with 8 bases lining up with TRBD1. V lost 3 bases to trimming and J lost 0 bases; unmatched junction nucleotides: 4. Germline-derived CDR1 and CDR2 are SGHVS and FNYEAQ. The CDR3 has 16 residues. Written as DNA, the CDR3 is TGTGCCAGCAGCTTGACAGGGGAAAGCTCCTACAATGAGCAGTTCTTC. This codes for CASSLTGESSYNEQFF.

This chain links TRBV28 with TRBJ2-7, with D possibly being TRBD2 (6 bases). The CDR3 length is 15 residues. V lost 5 bases to trimming and J lost 2 bases, with 16 bases between them. Germline values: CDR1 MDHEN, CDR2 SYDVKM. The CDR3 coding sequence is TGTGCCAGCAGTACGGCGGGGTTGGGAACCTACGAGCAGTACTTC. Its protein is CASSTAGLGTYEQYF.